The clone carrying this TCR beta chain was seen a single time. Its cognate antigen is unknown. The entry originates in a study of shared clonotypes between healthy human individuals. Findings of the study overall: An expected dependence of interdonor clonotype sharing on sequencing depth was noted.

Genomic DNA from each subset was divided evenly over several immunoSEQ plates. The table came from immunoSEQ multiplex PCR; TCRdb's copy has only in-frame clones and leaves some out. The repertoire has around 500,000 clones, more than 65% of them found once; the top ten carry 9.5% to 15%. V gave up 5 bases and J gave up 4 bases; unmatched junction bases: 6. The CDR3 is 14 amino acids. The germline CDR1 and CDR2 sequences are SNHLY and FYNNEI. The sequence came from a woman between 40 and 50 years old in good health. Some clones in this sample may be carry-over from other donors' samples. The genes are TRBV2 and TRBJ1-2; 8 bases map to TRBD1. Sequencing was done on a sample of PBMCs. This CDR3 is CASSPRTGPYGYTF. CDR3 in DNA: TGTGCCAGCAGTCCACGGACAGGGCCCTATGGCTACACCTTC.